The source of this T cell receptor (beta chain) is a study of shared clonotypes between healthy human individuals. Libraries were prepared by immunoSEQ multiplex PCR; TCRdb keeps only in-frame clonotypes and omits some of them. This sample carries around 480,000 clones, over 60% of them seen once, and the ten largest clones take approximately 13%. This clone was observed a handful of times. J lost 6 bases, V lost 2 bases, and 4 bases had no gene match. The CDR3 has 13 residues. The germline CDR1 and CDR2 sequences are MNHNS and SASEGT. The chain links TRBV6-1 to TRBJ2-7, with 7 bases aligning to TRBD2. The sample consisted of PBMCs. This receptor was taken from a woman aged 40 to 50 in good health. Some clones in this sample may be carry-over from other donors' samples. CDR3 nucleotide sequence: TGTGCCAGCAGTGAAAGCGGGATTGGCGAGCAGTACTTC. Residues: CASSESGIGEQYF.